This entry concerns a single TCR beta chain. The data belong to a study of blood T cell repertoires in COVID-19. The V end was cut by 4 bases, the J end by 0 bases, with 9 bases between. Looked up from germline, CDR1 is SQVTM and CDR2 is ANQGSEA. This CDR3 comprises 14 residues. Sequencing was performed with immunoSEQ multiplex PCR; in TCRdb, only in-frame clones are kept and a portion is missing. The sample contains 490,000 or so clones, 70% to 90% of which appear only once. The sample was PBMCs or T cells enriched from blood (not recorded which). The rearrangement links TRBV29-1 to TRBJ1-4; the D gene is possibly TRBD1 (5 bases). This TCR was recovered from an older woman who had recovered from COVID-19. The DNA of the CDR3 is TGCAGCGTTGGTACAGGCTCAACTAATGAAAAACTGTTTTTT. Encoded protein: CSVGTGSTNEKLFF.